These 23 T cell receptor beta chains were all obtained from the same sample, sequenced in a study of T cells after yellow fever vaccination. In TCRdb, the 5' RACE reads were re-called with MiXCR into one record per CDR3 protein. The sample holds about 330,000 distinct CDR3 sequences, around 8.1% seen once. The sample was PBMCs, taken about 41 days after the first yellow fever vaccination. The source is a man between 18 and 35 years old who received the YFV17D yellow fever vaccine.

A few counts support this clonotype. The J gene is TRBJ1-1, the V gene TRBV29-1; tentatively, D is TRBD1 (5 bases). Germline-derived CDR1 and CDR2 are SQVTM and ANQGSEA. Trimming pared 6 bases from V and 0 bases from J, leaving 17 bases between. The CDR3 consists of 15 residues. Written as DNA, the CDR3 is TGCAGCGTCCACTTGGTGGGGCATTTGAACACTGAAGCTTTCTTT. Amino acids: CSVHLVGHLNTEAFF. Full variable domain (outside the CDR3, taken from reference TRBV29-1 and TRBJ1-1): SAVISQKPSRDICQRGTSLTIQCQVDSQVTMMFWYRQQPGQSLTLIATANQGSEATYESGFVIDKFPISRPNLTFSTLTVSNMSPEDSSIYLCSVHLVGHLNTEAFFGQGTRLTVV.

This clonotype was counted between two and nine times. The J gene is TRBJ1-5, the V gene TRBV7-2; no clear D gene. The CDR3 runs to 12 residues. The germline V gene encodes CDR1 SGHTA and CDR2 FQGNSA. The V end was cut by 5 bases, the J end by 11 bases, with 13 bases between. The CDR3 reads CASSILTGAQHF. In DNA form, the CDR3 reads TGTGCCAGCAGCATCCTTACGGGAGCCCAGCATTTT. The whole variable domain, filled in from reference TRBV7-2 and TRBJ1-5, reads GAGVSQSPSNKVTEKGKDVELRCDPISGHTALYWYRQSLGQGLEFLIYFQGNSAPDKSGLPSDRFSAERTGGSVSTLTIQRTQQEDSAVYLCASSILTGAQHFGDGTRLSIL.

V usage is TRBV9 and J usage is TRBJ1-5, with TRBD1 as a possible D gene (5 bases). This CDR3 contains 13 residues. Germline V gene lookup returns CDR1 SGDLS and CDR2 YYNGEE. V lost 4 bases, J lost 9 bases, and 14 bases lay in between. For the CDR3, the DNA is TGTGCCAGCAGCCCCTCAGGGATAGGGCCCCAGCATTTT. Its protein is CASSPSGIGPQHF.

Turning to this clonotype: This sequence may be a read error, since a much larger clone differs from it by one base. The chain is built from TRBV6-2 or TRBV6-3 and TRBJ2-7, with 8 nucleotides matching TRBD2. The CDR3 covers 15 residues. With 3 bases clipped from V and 3 bases from J, the junction kept 7 bases outside the gene matches. The germline gives CDR1 MNHEY, CDR2 SVGEGT. The CDR3 sequence is CASSYNCGGLYEQYV. The DNA for the CDR3 is TGTGCCAGCAGTTATAACTGCGGGGGGCTCTACGAGCAGTACGTC.

This sequence joins TRBV29-1 and TRBJ2-3; D gene uncertain. CDR3 length: 12 residues. V was shortened by 4 bases and J by 0 bases, with 5 bases between the two germline ends. CDR1 SQVTM and CDR2 ANQGSEA come from the germline V gene. The CDR3 reads CSVVPSTDTQYF. The DNA for the CDR3 is TGCAGCGTTGTTCCCAGCACAGATACGCAGTATTTT.

The chain combines TRBV12-3 or TRBV12-4 with TRBJ2-1, with D uncertain. This CDR3 region has 11 residues. Trimming shortened V by 2 bases and J by 8 bases, and 4 bases separated the two germline ends. The CDR3 DNA is TGTGCCAGCAGTTTAACCCATGAGCAGTTCTTC. Its translation: CASSLTHEQFF.

The rearrangement joins TRBV12-3 or TRBV12-4 to TRBJ2-7, with D perhaps matching TRBD2 (5 bases). V lost 6 bases, J lost 3 bases, and 15 bases lay in between. The CDR3 is 14 residues long. CDR3 region: CASSVRLPNYEQYF. The CDR3 nucleotides read TGTGCCAGCAGCGTCAGACTACCAAACTACGAGCAGTACTTC.

The V gene is TRBV7-2, the J gene TRBJ2-5; D gene uncertain. This CDR3 comprises 13 residues. Trimming stripped 1 base from V and 3 bases from J, with 6 bases between. Germline values: CDR1 SGHTA, CDR2 FQGNSA. DNA of the CDR3: TGTGCCAGCAGCTTAGATCTAGAAGAGACCCAGTACTTC. It yields the protein CASSLDLEETQYF.

This chain joins TRBV6-1 and TRBJ2-2; the D gene is possibly TRBD2 (6 bases). V was pared by 8 bases and J by 5 bases, with 15 bases between. Germline V gene data show CDR1 as MNHNS and CDR2 as SASEGT. The CDR3 is made up of 14 amino acids. The CDR3 bases are TGTGCCAGCGCGCGGGACTCTCGGACCGGGGAGCTGTTTTTT. As protein: CASARDSRTGELFF.

J is TRBJ1-1 and V is TRBV7-2, with D maybe TRBD1 (6 bases). Per the germline V gene, CDR1 is SGHTA and CDR2 is FQGNSA. The V gene lost 1 base and the J gene lost 5 bases, with 11 bases spanning the gap. CDR3 size: 14 residues. The CDR3 nucleotides read TGTGCCAGCAGCTTAGATGGGGGGCGGACTGAAGCTTTCTTT. This sequence encodes CASSLDGGRTEAFF.

The CDR3 region is CASSLVVDGGPEAFF. CDR3 in DNA: TGTGCCAGCAGCTTAGTGGTCGACGGGGGTCCTGAAGCTTTCTTT. The rearrangement joins TRBV7-9 to TRBJ1-1, with D tentatively TRBD1 (5 bases). The germline V and J ends were trimmed by 1 base and 6 bases, with 15 bases remaining between them. The CDR3 loop spans 15 amino acids. From germline, CDR1 is SEHNR and CDR2 FQNEAQ (reference sequence). Complete variable domain (other parts from reference TRBV7-9 and TRBJ1-1): DTGVSQNPRHKITKRGQNVTFRCDPISEHNRLYWYRQTLGQGPEFLTYFQNEAQLEKSRLLSDRFSAERPKGSFSTLEIQRTEQGDSAMYLCASSLVVDGGPEAFFGQGTRLTVV.

The CDR3 bases are TGCGCCAGCAGCCCCAGCTTGCGGGGCAATGAGCAGTTCTTC. It specifies CASSPSLRGNEQFF. The V and J genes are TRBV4-3 and TRBJ2-1; the D gene is possibly TRBD2 (6 bases). The CDR3 is made up of 14 amino acids. V lost 4 bases and J 6 bases, leaving 13 bases between the germline ends. Germline V lookup: CDR1 LGHNA, CDR2 YSLEER.

This clonotype was seen only a few times. The chain has TRBV5-4 and TRBJ2-7; no definite D call. The length of the CDR3 is 14 residues. Trimming stripped 0 bases from V and 3 bases from J, with 10 bases between. Germline V gene sequence: CDR1 SGHNT, CDR2 YYREEE (reference sequence). The CDR3 region is CASSLGSESYEQYV. The CDR3 nucleotides read TGTGCCAGCAGCTTGGGATCAGAAAGCTACGAGCAGTACGTC.

The V gene is TRBV5-1, the J gene TRBJ2-1; D is perhaps TRBD1 or TRBD2 (6 bases each). Germline V gene lookup returns CDR1 SGHRS and CDR2 YFSETQ. Trimming stripped 0 bases from V and 5 bases from J, with 9 bases between. This CDR3 is built from 14 residues. CDR3 DNA: TGCGCCAGCAGCTTGGCGGGGGCCGACAATGAGCAGTTCTTC. The encoded protein is CASSLAGADNEQFF. The variable domain in full, completed from reference TRBV5-1 and TRBJ2-1, reads KAGVTQTPRYLIKTRGQQVTLSCSPISGHRSVSWYQQTPGQGLQFLFEYFSETQRNKGNFPGRFSGRQFSNSRSEMNVSTLELGDSALYLCASSLAGADNEQFFGPGTRLTVL.

This clonotype has only a few counts. The rearrangement joins TRBV20-1 to TRBJ2-1; no clear D gene. Germline CDR1 is DFQATT and CDR2 is SNEGSKA (reference sequence). V lost 0 bases and J lost 5, with 14 bases in between. This CDR3 is built from 15 residues. The CDR3 DNA follows: TGCAGTGCTAGAGATTCGAAGCGTATGAACAATGAGCAGTTCTTC. Protein sequence: CSARDSKRMNNEQFF.

The sample holds a few counts of this clonotype. The chain combines TRBV5-6 with TRBJ2-3; maybe TRBD1 (5 bases). Germline loops: CDR1 SGHDT, CDR2 YYEEEE. V was clipped by 2 bases and J by 5 bases, with 15 bases between them. The CDR3 runs to 15 residues. The chain's CDR3 is CASSFSGMGRDTQYF. The CDR3, as DNA: TGTGCCAGCAGCTTTTCTGGGATGGGGCGAGATACGCAGTATTTT. Looking up the rest from reference TRBV5-6 and TRBJ2-3 gives the full variable domain: DAGVTQSPTHLIKTRGQQVTLRCSPKSGHDTVSWYQQALGQGPQFIFQYYEEEERQRGNFPDRFSGHQFPNYSSELNVNALLLGDSALYLCASSFSGMGRDTQYFGPGTRLTVL.

This clonotype came up a few times. The chain combines TRBV12-3 or TRBV12-4 with TRBJ1-4; 7 bases are a match to TRBD1. The J segment lost 5 bases and the V segment lost 6 bases, leaving 6 bases of the junction unmatched. The CDR3 has 14 amino acids. CDR3 sequence reads: CASRSDRRNEKLFF. In DNA form, the CDR3 reads TGTGCCAGCAGATCGGACAGGAGAAATGAAAAACTGTTTTTT.

The chain recombines TRBV23-1 with TRBJ2-3; D might be TRBD2 (5 bases). TRBV23-1 is marked as an open reading frame, function uncertain. V shed 0 bases and J shed 2 bases, with 15 bases lying between them. The CDR3 sequence is 17 residues long. The CDR3 nucleotides read TGCGCCAGCAGTCAATCGGCGACTACTAGGCCCACAGATACGCAGTATTTT. It yields the protein CASSQSATTRPTDTQYF.

The table lists this clonotype with a few counts. The chain employs TRBV7-9 and TRBJ2-7; D possibly corresponds to TRBD1 (6 bases). CDR1 SEHNR and CDR2 FQNEAQ come from the germline V gene (reference sequence). This CDR3 spans 14 amino acids. The germline V and J ends were trimmed by 2 bases and 7 bases, with 15 bases remaining between them. The CDR3 region has the DNA TGTGCCAGCAGCTTAACACAGGGTGTGCGAGAGCAGTACTTC. This sequence encodes CASSLTQGVREQYF. The whole variable domain, remainder taken from reference TRBV7-9 and TRBJ2-7, is DTGVSQNPRHKITKRGQNVTFRCDPISEHNRLYWYRQTLGQGPEFLTYFQNEAQLEKSRLLSDRFSAERPKGSFSTLEIQRTEQGDSAMYLCASSLTQGVREQYFGPGTRLTVT.

This clonotype came up many times. The chain recombines TRBV27 with TRBJ1-5; D unclear. Per the germline V gene, CDR1 is MNHEY and CDR2 is SMNVEV (reference sequence). The CDR3 has 14 residues. Between the trimmed V and J ends, which lost 6 bases and 1 base, there was a span of 10 bases. The CDR3 loop is CASRRAGSNQPQHF. The CDR3 bases are TGTGCCAGCAGAAGGGCTGGAAGCAATCAGCCCCAGCATTTT.

V and J are TRBV9 and TRBJ2-2, with 11 bases aligning to TRBD2. CDR1 is SGDLS and CDR2 is YYNGEE in the germline V gene. V was pared by 3 bases and J by 4 bases, with 8 bases of the junction left unmatched. The CDR3 has 17 residues. The CDR3 spells CASSAASGGLSTGELFF. In DNA, the CDR3 is TGTGCCAGCAGCGCCGCTAGCGGGGGGCTTTCCACCGGGGAGCTGTTTTTT. Drawing the rest from reference TRBV9 and TRBJ2-2, the complete variable domain is DSGVTQTPKHLITATGQRVTLRCSPRSGDLSVYWYQQSLDQGLQFLIQYYNGEERAKGNILERFSAQQFPDLHSELNLSSLELGDSALYFCASSAASGGLSTGELFFGEGSRLTVL.

The CDR3 is CASSQDGAASGYNEQFF. CDR3 bases: TGTGCCAGCTCCCAAGATGGGGCGGCTAGCGGTTACAATGAGCAGTTCTTC. The chain couples TRBV3-1 to TRBJ2-1; the match to TRBD2 covers 7 bases. Germline V gene data show CDR1 as LGHDT and CDR2 as YNNKEL (reference sequence). This CDR3 region has 17 residues. The V segment lost 8 bases and the J segment 4 bases; nucleotides outside the gene matches: 17.

The CDR3 bases are TGTGCCAGCAGCTTTACGAAAAGAGAGACCCAGTACTTC. Its protein product is CASSFTKRETQYF. The chain is built from TRBV7-2 and TRBJ2-5; the D is unclear. CDR3 length: 13 amino acids. Germline V lookup: CDR1 SGHTA, CDR2 FQGNSA. Trimming left V 3 bases short and J 4 bases short, with 9 bases between.